A selection of T cell receptor beta chains follows, all from one sample in a study of T cells after yellow fever vaccination. Using its own MiXCR run on the 5' RACE reads, TCRdb lists one record per CDR3 protein. The sample lists under 95,000 distinct CDR3 sequences; 7.3% were seen once. This sample comprised CD8+ T cells sorted from PBMCs, obtained approximately 11 days after the first yellow fever vaccination. The origin of the receptors is a man younger than 30 who received the YFV17D yellow fever vaccine. CDR3s leave out the opening cysteine and the closing phenylalanine or tryptophan.

TRBV27	TRBJ1-1	ASSITGLMNTEAF
TRBV12-3/TRBV12-4	TRBJ2-1	AVKDALSGEQF
TRBV6-1	TRBJ2-2	ASSPDKGDTGELF
TRBV11-2	TRBJ2-5	ASQPGTGGGNSETQY
TRBV6-5	TRBJ2-2	ASSYRQGANTGELF
TRBV20-1	TRBJ1-2	SARPTGALWGYT
TRBV13	TRBJ2-7	ASSLRHEQY
TRBV20-1	TRBJ2-1	SLRDRGRGEQF
TRBV29-1	TRBJ2-4	SVEGAPKNIQY
TRBV7-2	TRBJ2-5	ASSWGLAPS
TRBV6-5	TRBJ2-3	ASSYLSGVADTQY
TRBV19	TRBJ1-1	ASSIWTGNTEAF
TRBV27	TRBJ2-6	ASSFGGDPGANVLT
TRBV5-4	TRBJ2-3	ASSTPEGGVTDTQY
TRBV5-1	TRBJ2-1	ASSLYSRRYEQF
TRBV5-1	TRBJ2-1	ASSDRDRGYNEQF
TRBV11-2	TRBJ2-3	ASSLGTFMGSSTDTQY
TRBV27	TRBJ2-1	ASSYTSGSYNEQF
TRBV6-2/TRBV6-3	TRBJ2-6	ASSYAAVSGANVLT
TRBV27	TRBJ1-1	ASSLLSGNTEAF
TRBV23-1	TRBJ2-5	ARRGRVAETQY
TRBV29-1	TRBJ2-6	SVERDEANVLT
TRBV11-2	TRBJ1-1	ASSSRLMNTEAF
TRBV6-5	TRBJ2-2	ASISRNTGELF
TRBV6-5	TRBJ1-5	ASGRVSPQH
TRBV27	TRBJ1-1	ASSFEGAENTEAF
TRBV12-3/TRBV12-4	TRBJ2-7	ASSSSPRAEQY
TRBV10-3	TRBJ2-3	AISESKGRGAEGQY
TRBV5-4	TRBJ2-3	ASSSLKAEADTQY
TRBV29-1	TRBJ2-6	SVEKDSPSGANVLT
TRBV7-6	TRBJ2-1	ASSLSSGGAIGEQF
TRBV12-3/TRBV12-4	TRBJ1-1	ASSRRGLEAF
TRBV29-1	TRBJ2-5	SVEYPNRGETQY